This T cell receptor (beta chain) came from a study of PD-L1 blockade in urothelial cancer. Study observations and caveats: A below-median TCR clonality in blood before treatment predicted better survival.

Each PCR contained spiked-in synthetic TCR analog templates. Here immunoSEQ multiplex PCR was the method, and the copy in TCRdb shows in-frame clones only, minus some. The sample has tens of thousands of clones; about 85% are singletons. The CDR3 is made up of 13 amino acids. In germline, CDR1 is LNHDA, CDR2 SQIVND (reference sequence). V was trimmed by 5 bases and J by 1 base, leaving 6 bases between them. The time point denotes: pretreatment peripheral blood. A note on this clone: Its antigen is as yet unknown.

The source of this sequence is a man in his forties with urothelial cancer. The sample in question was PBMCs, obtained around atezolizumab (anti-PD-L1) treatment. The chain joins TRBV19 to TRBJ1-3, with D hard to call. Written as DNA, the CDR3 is TGTGCCAGTAGTTCCCGGTCTGGAAACACCATATATTTT. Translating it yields CASSSRSGNTIYF.